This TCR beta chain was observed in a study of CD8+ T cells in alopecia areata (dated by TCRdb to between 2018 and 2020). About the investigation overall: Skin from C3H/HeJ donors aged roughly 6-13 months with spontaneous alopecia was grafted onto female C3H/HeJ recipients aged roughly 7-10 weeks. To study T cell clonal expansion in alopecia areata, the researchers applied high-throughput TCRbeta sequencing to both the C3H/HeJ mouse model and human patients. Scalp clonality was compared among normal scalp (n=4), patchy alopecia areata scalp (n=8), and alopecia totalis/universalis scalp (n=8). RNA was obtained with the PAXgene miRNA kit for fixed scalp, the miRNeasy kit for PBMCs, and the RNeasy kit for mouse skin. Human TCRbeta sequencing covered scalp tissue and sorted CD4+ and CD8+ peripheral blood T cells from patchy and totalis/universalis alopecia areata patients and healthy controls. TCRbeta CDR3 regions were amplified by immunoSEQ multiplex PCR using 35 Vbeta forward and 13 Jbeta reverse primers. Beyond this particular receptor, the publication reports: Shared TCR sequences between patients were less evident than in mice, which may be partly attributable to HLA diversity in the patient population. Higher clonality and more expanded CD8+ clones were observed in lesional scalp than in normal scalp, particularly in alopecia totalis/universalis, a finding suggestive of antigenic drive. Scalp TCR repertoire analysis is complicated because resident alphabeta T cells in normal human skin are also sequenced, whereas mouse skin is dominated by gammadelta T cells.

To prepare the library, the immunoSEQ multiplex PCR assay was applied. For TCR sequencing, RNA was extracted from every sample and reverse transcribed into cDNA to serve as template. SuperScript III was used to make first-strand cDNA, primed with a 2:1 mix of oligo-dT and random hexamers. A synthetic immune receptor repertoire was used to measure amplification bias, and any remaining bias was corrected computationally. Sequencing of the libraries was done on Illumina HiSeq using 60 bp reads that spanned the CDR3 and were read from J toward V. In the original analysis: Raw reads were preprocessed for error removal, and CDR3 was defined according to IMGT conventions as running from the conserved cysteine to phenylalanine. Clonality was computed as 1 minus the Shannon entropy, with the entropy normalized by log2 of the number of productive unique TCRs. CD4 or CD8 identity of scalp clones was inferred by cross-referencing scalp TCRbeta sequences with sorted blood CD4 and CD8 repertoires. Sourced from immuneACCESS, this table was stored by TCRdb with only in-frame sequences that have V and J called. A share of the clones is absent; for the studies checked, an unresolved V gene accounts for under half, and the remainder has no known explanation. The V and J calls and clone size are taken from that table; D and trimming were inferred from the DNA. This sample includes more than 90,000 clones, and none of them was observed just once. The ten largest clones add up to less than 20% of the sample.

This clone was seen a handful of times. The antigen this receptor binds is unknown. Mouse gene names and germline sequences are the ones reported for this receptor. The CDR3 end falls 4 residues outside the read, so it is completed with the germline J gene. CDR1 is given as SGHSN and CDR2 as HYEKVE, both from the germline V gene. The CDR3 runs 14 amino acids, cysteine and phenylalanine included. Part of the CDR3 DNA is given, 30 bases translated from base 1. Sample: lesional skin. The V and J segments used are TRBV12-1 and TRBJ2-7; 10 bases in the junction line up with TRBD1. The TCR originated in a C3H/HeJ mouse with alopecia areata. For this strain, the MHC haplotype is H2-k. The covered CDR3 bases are TGTGCCAGCTCCCTTCCGGGACAGGGGTAT. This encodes CASSLPGQGY. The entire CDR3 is CASSLPGQGYEQYF.